Below are 14 T cell receptor beta chains sequenced from a single sample in a study of a mutant IDH1 vaccine in newly diagnosed glioma. This sample's time point: week 47, end of study. With topical imiquimod, each dose of the vaccine consisted of 300 ug of mutant IDH1 20-mer peptide. Clones were sequenced by immunoSEQ multiplex PCR, and TCRdb holds only the in-frame ones, with some missing. The sample records approximately 58,000 clones, roughly 87% being singletons. These TCRs' antigens remain unknown. The input for sequencing was PBMCs, taken from a glioma patient whose treatment included an IDH1 peptide vaccine. Source of these receptors: a young man with glioma.

This chain connects TRBV6-4 to TRBJ2-1, with 8 bases lining up with TRBD2. Unmatched junction bases numbered 12, after V lost 5 bases and J lost 6 bases. Germline V gene sequence: CDR1 MRHNA, CDR2 SNTAGT. The CDR3 contains 16 residues. In DNA, the CDR3 is TGTGCCAGCAGTCTCCACATGCGGCGGGGGGCCAATGAGCAGTTCTTC. It is translated as CASSLHMRRGANEQFF.

V and J are TRBV4-1 and TRBJ2-4, with D maybe TRBD2 (8 bases). CDR1 is MGHRA and CDR2 is YSYEKL in the germline V gene. Trimming removed 3 bases at V and 7 bases at J, with 19 bases between. The CDR3 runs 16 residues. CDR3 amino acids: CASSQSGTRGPNIQYF. The CDR3, as DNA: TGCGCCAGCAGCCAGTCCGGGACTAGGGGGCCGAACATTCAGTACTTC.

The rearrangement uses TRBV29-1 and TRBJ1-2; 7 bases fit TRBD1. The germline V gene has CDR1 SQVTM and CDR2 ANQGSEA. After removal of 2 bases from V and 0 bases from J, the junction contained 9 bases not matched to a gene. The CDR3 is made up of 16 amino acids. CDR3 protein: CSVEMAGGVTNYGYTF. Here the CDR3 DNA reads TGCAGCGTTGAAATGGCAGGGGGTGTGACTAACTATGGCTACACCTTC.

The chain is built from TRBV5-1 and TRBJ2-7; 12 bases line up with TRBD2. Germline CDR1 SGHRS, CDR2 YFSETQ. V shed 4 bases, J shed 7 bases, and the junction held 6 bases outside the gene matches. CDR3 length: 14 amino acids. The CDR3 nucleotides are TGCGCCAGCAGCGATGGACTAGCGGGGAGAGAGCAGTACTTC. It translates to CASSDGLAGREQYF.

V usage is TRBV5-6 and J usage is TRBJ1-1, with 7 positions matching TRBD1. Losses at the gene ends were 1 base for V and 0 bases for J; bases not matched to a gene: 3. Germline lookup yields CDR1 SGHDT and CDR2 YYEEEE. The length of the CDR3 is 15 residues. CDR3 DNA: TGTGCCAGCAGCTTGACAGGGGCCCTGAACACTGAAGCTTTCTTT. It specifies CASSLTGALNTEAFF.

The chain has TRBV7-2 and TRBJ1-6, with D maybe TRBD1 (5 bases). The CDR3 has 14 residues. Germline V gene lookup returns CDR1 SGHTA and CDR2 FQGNSA. The V gene lost 5 bases and the J gene lost 10 bases, with 15 bases spanning the gap. CDR3 in DNA: TGTGCCAGCAGCATGACAGCCGGGGGGTCACCCCTCCACTTT. This gives the protein CASSMTAGGSPLHF.

The chain recombines TRBV29-1 with TRBJ2-2; D possibly corresponds to TRBD1 (6 bases). The germline gives CDR1 SQVTM, CDR2 ANQGSEA. CDR3 length equals 14 residues. V was shortened by 6 bases and J by 2 bases, with 13 bases between the two germline ends. CDR3: CSVRTRGNTGELFF. The CDR3 DNA follows: TGCAGCGTAAGGACCAGGGGCAACACCGGGGAGCTGTTTTTT.

This rearrangement joins TRBV19 to TRBJ2-3; 9 bases agree with TRBD1. Germline V CDR1 and CDR2: LNHDA, SQIVND (reference sequence). This CDR3 has 16 amino acids. The V and J ends lost 5 bases and 2 bases, in that order; junction bases with no gene match: 8. The DNA of the CDR3 is TGTGCCAGTAGTGTCACGGGACAGGGAAACACAGATACGCAGTATTTT. This codes for CASSVTGQGNTDTQYF. The variable domain in full, completed from reference TRBV19 and TRBJ2-3, reads DGGITQSPKYLFRKEGQNVTLSCEQNLNHDAMYWYRQDPGQGLRLIYYSQIVNDFQKGDIAEGYSVSREKKESFPLTVTSAQKNPTAFYLCASSVTGQGNTDTQYFGPGTRLTVL.

This clone has more than one count but fewer than ten. The J gene is TRBJ1-4, the V gene TRBV9; D perhaps matches TRBD1 (6 bases). V was pared by 9 bases and J by 6 bases, with 15 bases between. Germline V gene data show CDR1 as SGDLS and CDR2 as YYNGEE. CDR3 length: 13 residues. The CDR3 protein is CATSRGADEKLFF. In DNA form, the CDR3 reads TGTGCCACCTCGAGGGGGGCGGATGAAAAACTGTTTTTT.

V usage is TRBV6-4 and J usage is TRBJ1-2; D remains unclear. V shed 0 bases and J shed 6 bases, with 14 bases lying between them. Germline lookup yields CDR1 MRHNA and CDR2 SNTAGT. CDR3 length: 15 residues. The CDR3 nucleotides read TGTGCCAGCAGTGACTCGATTAGAGGGTATCATGGCTACACCTTC. Its translation is CASSDSIRGYHGYTF.

This rearrangement joins TRBV2 to TRBJ2-5; TRBD1 matches at 11 bases. The CDR3 loop spans 15 amino acids. V gave up 7 bases and J gave up 4 bases; unmatched junction bases: 8. Germline V gene data show CDR1 as SNHLY and CDR2 as FYNNEI. CDR3 in amino acids: CASKRGGQGGETQYF. Written as DNA, the CDR3 is TGTGCCAGCAAAAGAGGGGGACAGGGGGGAGAGACCCAGTACTTC.

The chain joins TRBV5-1 to TRBJ1-1; maybe TRBD1 (5 bases). Germline V CDR1 and CDR2: SGHRS, YFSETQ. Trimming pared 0 bases from V and 0 bases from J, leaving 12 bases between. The CDR3 loop spans 16 amino acids. This chain's CDR3 is CASSLARQPLNTEAFF. The CDR3 DNA follows: TGCGCCAGCAGCTTGGCCCGACAGCCCCTGAACACTGAAGCTTTCTTT. The whole variable domain, filled in from reference TRBV5-1 and TRBJ1-1, reads KAGVTQTPRYLIKTRGQQVTLSCSPISGHRSVSWYQQTPGQGLQFLFEYFSETQRNKGNFPGRFSGRQFSNSRSEMNVSTLELGDSALYLCASSLARQPLNTEAFFGQGTRLTVV.

This chain links TRBV21-1 with TRBJ2-1; TRBD2, the D gene given by the table, was not confirmed from the DNA. TRBV21-1 is annotated as a pseudogene. The CDR3 extends over 18 amino acids. The CDR3 nucleotides are TGTGCCAGCAGCCTAAGACGGCGGGGGGGCCCTCCCTACAATGAGCAGTTCTTC. This sequence encodes CASSLRRRGGPPYNEQFF.

CDR3 nucleotides: TGTGCCAGCTCACCTCCCGGGACTCAAGAGACCCAGTACTTC. Encoded protein: CASSPPGTQETQYF. The chain has TRBV18 and TRBJ2-5, with a weak D call TRBD2 (6 bases). Germline CDR1 is KGHSH and CDR2 is LQKENI. The V gene lost 3 bases and the J gene lost 2 bases, with 10 bases spanning the gap. The CDR3 is 14 residues long.